The clone carrying this T cell receptor beta chain was recorded once. Its target is not known. The data were taken from a study of blood T cells in healthy people across ages. Next came a second PCR, run for about 7 to 12 cycles, which used a sample-barcoded 5' primer along with a J-beta primer mix. One entry per CDR3 protein results from TCRdb running MiXCR on the 5' RACE reads. The sample consists of fewer than 900,000 distinct CDR3 sequences, around 48% of them appearing once. Findings and caveats of the study: More naive CD4+ cells and higher diversity marked long-lived donors relative to aged donors. Diversity estimates drawn from one million T cells were deemed underestimates.

Germline CDR1 and CDR2: LNHNV and YYDKDF (reference sequence). The length of the CDR3 is 15 residues. The V and J ends lost 0 bases and 11 bases respectively, with 19 bases between them. The origin of this receptor is a woman aged 55-69 years in good health. The sequenced sample consisted of blood. V gene TRBV15 combines with J gene TRBJ2-5, with a weak D call TRBD2 (6 bases). As DNA, the CDR3 is TGTGCCACCAGCAGAGATCCAGGAGGGGTCAATGAGCAGTACTTC. This encodes CATSRDPGGVNEQYF. The entire variable domain, with the rest obtained from reference TRBV15 and TRBJ2-5, is as follows: DAMVIQNPRYQVTQFGKPVTLSCSQTLNHNVMYWYQQKSSQAPKLLFHYYDKDFNNEADTPDNFQSRRPNTSFCFLDIRSPGLGDTAMYLCATSRDPGGVNEQYFGPGTRLLVL.